The 20 T cell receptor beta chains reported below all come from one sample, sequenced in a study of glioma-infiltrating T cells after dendritic cell vaccination. Measured with immunoSEQ multiplex PCR; TCRdb has only the in-frame clones, and not every one. The sample lists about 92,000 clones; around 86% were seen once. The sequences come from blood, collected before dendritic cell vaccination. These receptors came from a human donor with glioblastoma.

The genes are TRBV23-1 and TRBJ2-7, with TRBD2 identical over 13 bases. TRBV23-1 belongs to the ORF category, with a function that is uncertain. The CDR3 length is 17 residues. V lost 6 bases, J lost 2 bases, and 10 bases stayed unmatched. The DNA of the CDR3 is TGCGCCAGCAGCTGTGGGACTAGCGGGAAAAGGACCTACGAGCAGTACTTC. Translated, it gives CASSCGTSGKRTYEQYF.

The rearrangement joins TRBV7-2 to TRBJ1-2; 7 bases line up with TRBD1. Germline trimming cut 1 base from V and 3 bases from J; bases unmatched to any gene: 5. Germline lookup yields CDR1 SGHTA and CDR2 FQGNSA. This CDR3 region has 15 residues. The CDR3, as DNA: TGTGCCAGCAGCTTAGAGCCAGGGGGAGACTATGGCTACACCTTC. Amino acid sequence: CASSLEPGGDYGYTF.

V usage is TRBV28 and J usage is TRBJ2-7; tentatively, D is TRBD1 (6 bases). The germline V gene has CDR1 MDHEN and CDR2 SYDVKM. V gave up 4 bases and J gave up 5 bases, with 21 bases separating them. The length of the CDR3 is 16 residues. The CDR3 DNA sequence: TGTGCCAGCAGTTCAATCGTACCGGGACAACTCAACGAGCAGTACTTC. Protein product: CASSSIVPGQLNEQYF.

In this sample, this clone turned up once. The V call is TRBV7-3, the J call TRBJ2-7, with 12 bases that match TRBD2. The germline V gene has CDR1 SGHTA and CDR2 FQGTGA. The CDR3 runs to 16 residues. V was clipped by 1 base and J by 5 bases; unmatched bases: 6. The chain's CDR3 is CASSLKGTSGRDEQYF. Here the CDR3 DNA reads TGTGCCAGCAGCTTAAAGGGGACTAGCGGGCGCGACGAGCAGTACTTC. The full variable domain, in which reference TRBV7-3 and TRBJ2-7 provide the parts outside the CDR3, is GAGVSQTPSNKVTEKGKYVELRCDPISGHTALYWYRQSLGQGPEFLIYFQGTGAADDSGLPNDRFFAVRPEGSVSTLKIQRTERGDSAVYLCASSLKGTSGRDEQYFGPGTRLTVT.

The J gene is TRBJ2-1, the V gene TRBV2, with D perhaps matching TRBD2 (7 bases). Trimming took 3 bases from V and 10 from J, leaving 19 bases between them. Germline CDR1 reads SNHLY; CDR2 reads FYNNEI. The length of the CDR3 is 15 residues. CDR3 region: CASSEGAAGAEEQFF. CDR3 bases: TGTGCCAGCAGTGAGGGGGCGGCGGGAGCCGAGGAGCAGTTCTTC.

J is TRBJ2-7 and V is TRBV19, with TRBD1 as a possible D gene (6 bases). Germline-derived CDR1 and CDR2 are LNHDA and SQIVND (reference sequence). The CDR3 has 18 residues. Trimming took off 5 bases at V and 7 bases at J, with 30 bases between the two ends. The CDR3 loop is CASSAPSGSGGRGVEQYF. CDR3 nucleotides: TGTGCCAGTAGTGCCCCGTCCGGGTCTGGGGGCAGGGGAGTTGAGCAGTACTTC.

The sample holds a few counts of this clone. The V and J genes are TRBV7-8 and TRBJ2-3; 10 bases match TRBD2. The CDR3 contains 18 residues. Germline V gene data show CDR1 as SGHVS and CDR2 as FQNEAQ. V lost 4 bases and J lost 0; bases outside the gene matches: 10. The CDR3 DNA follows: TGTGCCAGCAGCTCTAGCGGGAGTAAGGTTTGGAGCACAGATACGCAGTATTTT. Translating it yields CASSSSGSKVWSTDTQYF.

V usage is TRBV5-1 and J usage is TRBJ2-7; no clear D gene. The CDR3 loop spans 13 amino acids. V was clipped by 0 bases and J by 6 bases, with 10 bases between them. Germline loops: CDR1 SGHRS, CDR2 YFSETQ. CDR3 sequence (DNA): TGCGCCAGCAGCTTGGCCCCCCCGCGCGAGCAGTACTTC. Amino acid sequence: CASSLAPPREQYF.

The CDR3 DNA reads as TGTGCCAGCAGGGCACCTGTGAACACCGGGGAGCTGTTTTTT. Its protein is CASRAPVNTGELFF. The rearrangement links TRBV27 to TRBJ2-2; D is unclear. Germline CDR1 is MNHEY and CDR2 is SMNVEV (reference sequence). The CDR3 is made up of 14 amino acids. The V end lost 6 bases, the J end lost 1 base, and 9 bases lay between the germline ends.

CDR3 nucleotide sequence: TGCGCCAGCAGCTCCTCCCCCCGGGACAGCCAGTACTCTGGAAACACCATATATTTT. It specifies CASSSSPRDSQYSGNTIYF. J is TRBJ1-3 and V is TRBV5-1; TRBD1 matches at 7 bases. With 3 bases clipped from V and 0 bases from J, the junction kept 15 bases outside the gene matches. Germline V gene sequence: CDR1 SGHRS, CDR2 YFSETQ. The CDR3 sequence is 19 residues long. The variable domain in full, with the rest retrieved from reference TRBV5-1 and TRBJ1-3, is KAGVTQTPRYLIKTRGQQVTLSCSPISGHRSVSWYQQTPGQGLQFLFEYFSETQRNKGNFPGRFSGRQFSNSRSEMNVSTLELGDSALYLCASSSSPRDSQYSGNTIYFGEGSWLTVV.

This clone has a handful of counts. This sequence joins TRBV7-2 and TRBJ1-4; D is unresolved. The CDR3 loop spans 13 amino acids. V lost 8 bases, J lost 0 bases, and 7 bases lay in between. The germline CDR1 and CDR2 sequences are SGHTA and FQGNSA. CDR3 DNA sequence: TGTGCCAGCGGCCAGGCAACTAATGAAAAACTGTTTTTT. Translating gives CASGQATNEKLFF. The full variable domain, in which reference TRBV7-2 and TRBJ1-4 provide the parts outside the CDR3, is GAGVSQSPSNKVTEKGKDVELRCDPISGHTALYWYRQSLGQGLEFLIYFQGNSAPDKSGLPSDRFSAERTGGSVSTLTIQRTQQEDSAVYLCASGQATNEKLFFGSGTQLSVL.

This rearrangement joins TRBV7-8 to TRBJ2-7; D perhaps matches TRBD1 (5 bases). The CDR3 is 14 amino acids. V was shortened by 7 bases and J by 0 bases, with 13 bases between the two germline ends. Germline V gene data show CDR1 as SGHVS and CDR2 as FQNEAQ. In nucleotides, the CDR3 is TGTGCCAGCATGAGAATCAGGGACTCCTACGAGCAGTACTTC. Translation: CASMRIRDSYEQYF.

The CDR3 DNA is TGCGCCAGCAGCTTGCGGGTTTCCTACGAGCAGTACTTC. Encoded protein: CASSLRVSYEQYF. This chain connects TRBV5-1 to TRBJ2-5; D unresolved. The DNA matches TRBJ2-7 better at its end, which makes the J call doubtful. The germline V gene has CDR1 SGHRS and CDR2 YFSETQ. The length of the CDR3 is 13 residues.

The gene calls are TRBV5-1 and TRBJ2-5; D perhaps matches TRBD2 (6 bases). Trimming removed 6 bases at V and 5 bases at J, with 17 bases between. The CDR3 covers 14 residues. The germline V gene has CDR1 SGHRS and CDR2 YFSETQ. The CDR3 loop reads CASIEPGAAETQYF. The CDR3 nucleotides are TGCGCCAGCATCGAGCCGGGAGCTGCGGAGACCCAGTACTTC.

The rearrangement joins TRBV28 to TRBJ2-1, with 7 bases fitting TRBD1. The V segment lost 5 bases and the J segment 2 bases; nucleotides outside the gene matches: 6. Germline lookup yields CDR1 MDHEN and CDR2 SYDVKM. The CDR3 is made up of 15 amino acids. The CDR3: CASSRDSQPYNEQFF. Written as DNA, the CDR3 is TGTGCCAGCAGTCGGGACAGCCAACCCTACAATGAGCAGTTCTTC.

The chain employs TRBV18 and TRBJ2-7, with D possibly matching TRBD1 (5 bases). V was pared by 5 bases and J by 2 bases, with 10 bases between. Germline CDR1 KGHSH, CDR2 LQKENI. The CDR3 is made up of 13 amino acids. CDR3 nucleotides: TGTGCCAGCTCAGATGACAGTGCCTACGAGCAGTACTTC. The encoded protein is CASSDDSAYEQYF.

This chain connects TRBV29-1 to TRBJ2-2; TRBD2 aligns across 7 bases. The germline V gene encodes CDR1 SQVTM and CDR2 ANQGSEA. V lost 5 bases, J lost 2 bases, and 5 bases stayed unmatched. The CDR3 contains 14 residues. The CDR3 sequence is CSVFGGENTGELFF. The CDR3 nucleotides read TGCAGCGTTTTTGGGGGGGAAAACACCGGGGAGCTGTTTTTT.

CDR3 coding DNA: TGTGCCAGCAGCTTTCGGGGATCTGAAGCTTTCTTT. The encoded protein is CASSFRGSEAFF. The chain couples TRBV7-6 to TRBJ1-1, with unresolved D. The germline V gene encodes CDR1 SGHVS and CDR2 FNYEAQ. This CDR3 is 12 amino acids long. The V end lost 3 bases, the J end lost 6 bases, and 8 bases lay between the germline ends.

The chain has TRBV7-3 and TRBJ2-3, with 7 bases fitting TRBD1. CDR3 length: 13 residues. Germline CDR1 reads SGHTA; CDR2 reads FQGTGA. J was trimmed by 6 bases and V by 5 bases; bases with no gene match: 5. For the CDR3, the DNA is TGTGCCAGCAGCGTGACAGGGTGGGATACGCAGTATTTT. Its protein product is CASSVTGWDTQYF.

V is TRBV5-8 and J is TRBJ2-3; 8 bases are a match to TRBD1. The germline V gene has CDR1 SGHTS and CDR2 YDEGEE. The CDR3 runs 17 residues. J lost 1 base, V lost 0 bases, and 7 bases had no gene match. CDR3 bases: TGTGCCAGCAGCTTGGCCCGGACAGGGTACGGCACAGATACGCAGTATTTT. Translating it yields CASSLARTGYGTDTQYF.